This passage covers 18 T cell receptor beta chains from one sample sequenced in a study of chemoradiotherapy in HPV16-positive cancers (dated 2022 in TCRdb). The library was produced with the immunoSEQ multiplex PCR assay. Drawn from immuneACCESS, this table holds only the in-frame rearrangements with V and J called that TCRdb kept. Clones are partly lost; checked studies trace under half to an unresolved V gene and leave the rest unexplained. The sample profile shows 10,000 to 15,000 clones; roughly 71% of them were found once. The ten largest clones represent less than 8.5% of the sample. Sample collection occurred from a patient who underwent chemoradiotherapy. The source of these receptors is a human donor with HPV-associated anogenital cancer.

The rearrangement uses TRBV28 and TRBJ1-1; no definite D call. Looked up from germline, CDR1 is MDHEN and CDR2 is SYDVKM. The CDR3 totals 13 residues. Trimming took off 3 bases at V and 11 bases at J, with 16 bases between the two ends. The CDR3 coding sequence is TGTGCCAGCAGTTTCCAATCGGGGTATCGGGCTTTCTTT. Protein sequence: CASSFQSGYRAFF.

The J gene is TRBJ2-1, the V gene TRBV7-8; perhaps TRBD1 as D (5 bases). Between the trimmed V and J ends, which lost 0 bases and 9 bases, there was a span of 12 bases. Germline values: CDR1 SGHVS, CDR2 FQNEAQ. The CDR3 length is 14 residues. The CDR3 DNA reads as TGTGCCAGCAGCTTAGCGTCCAGGGTCCCTGAGCAGTTCTTC. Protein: CASSLASRVPEQFF.

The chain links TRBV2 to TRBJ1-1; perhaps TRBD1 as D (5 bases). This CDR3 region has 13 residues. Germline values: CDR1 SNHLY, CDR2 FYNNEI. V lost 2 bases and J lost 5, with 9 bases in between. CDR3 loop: CASSEWGSTEAFF. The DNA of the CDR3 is TGTGCCAGCAGTGAATGGGGGTCGACTGAAGCTTTCTTT.

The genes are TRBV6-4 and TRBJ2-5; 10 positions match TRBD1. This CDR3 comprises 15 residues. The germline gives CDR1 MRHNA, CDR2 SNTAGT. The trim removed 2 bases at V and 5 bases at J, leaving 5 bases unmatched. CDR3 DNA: TGTGCCAGCAGTGACGACGACAGGGGGCTGGAGACCCAGTACTTC. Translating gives CASSDDDRGLETQYF.

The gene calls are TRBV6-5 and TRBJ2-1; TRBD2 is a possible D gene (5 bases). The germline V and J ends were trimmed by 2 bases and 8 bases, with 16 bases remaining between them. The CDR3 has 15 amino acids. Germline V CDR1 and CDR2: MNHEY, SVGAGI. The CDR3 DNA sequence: TGTGCCAGCAGTTACACCGGAGGCGGGTACGATGAGCAGTTCTTC. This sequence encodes CASSYTGGGYDEQFF.

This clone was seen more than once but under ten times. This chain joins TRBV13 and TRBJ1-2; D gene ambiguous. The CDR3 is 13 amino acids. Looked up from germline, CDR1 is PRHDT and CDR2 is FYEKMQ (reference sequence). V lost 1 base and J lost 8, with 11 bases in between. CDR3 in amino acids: CASSLVTSGGYTF. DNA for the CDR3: TGTGCCAGCAGCTTAGTAACCTCTGGGGGCTACACCTTC.

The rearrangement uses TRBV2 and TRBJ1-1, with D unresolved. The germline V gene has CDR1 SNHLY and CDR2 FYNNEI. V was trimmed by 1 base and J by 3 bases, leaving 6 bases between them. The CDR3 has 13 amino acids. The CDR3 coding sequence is TGTGCCAGCAGTGAAGAGGTGGACACTGAAGCTTTCTTT. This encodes CASSEEVDTEAFF.

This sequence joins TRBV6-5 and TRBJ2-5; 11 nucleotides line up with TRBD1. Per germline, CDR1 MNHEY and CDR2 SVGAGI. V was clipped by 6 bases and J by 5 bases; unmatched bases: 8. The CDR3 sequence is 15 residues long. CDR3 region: CASRDRDRGVETQYF. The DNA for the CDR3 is TGTGCCAGCAGGGACCGGGACAGGGGGGTGGAGACCCAGTACTTC.

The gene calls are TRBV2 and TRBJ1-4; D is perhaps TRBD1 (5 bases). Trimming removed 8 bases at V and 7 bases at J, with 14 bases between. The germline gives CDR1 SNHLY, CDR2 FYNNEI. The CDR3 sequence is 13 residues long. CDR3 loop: CASFPRGTEKLFF. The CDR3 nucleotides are TGTGCCAGCTTTCCCCGCGGGACTGAAAAACTGTTTTTT.

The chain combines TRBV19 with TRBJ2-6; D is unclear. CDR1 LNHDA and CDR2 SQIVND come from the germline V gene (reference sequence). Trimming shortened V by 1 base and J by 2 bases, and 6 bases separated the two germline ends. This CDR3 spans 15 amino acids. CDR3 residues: CASSIGETGANVLTF. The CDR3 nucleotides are TGTGCCAGTAGTATAGGCGAGACTGGGGCCAACGTCCTGACTTTC.

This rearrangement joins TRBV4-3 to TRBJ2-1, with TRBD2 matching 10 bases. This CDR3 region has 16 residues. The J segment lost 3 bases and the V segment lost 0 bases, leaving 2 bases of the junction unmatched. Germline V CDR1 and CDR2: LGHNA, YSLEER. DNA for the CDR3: TGCGCCAGCAGCCAAGAAGCGGGAGGGGGCTACAATGAGCAGTTCTTC. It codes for CASSQEAGGGYNEQFF.

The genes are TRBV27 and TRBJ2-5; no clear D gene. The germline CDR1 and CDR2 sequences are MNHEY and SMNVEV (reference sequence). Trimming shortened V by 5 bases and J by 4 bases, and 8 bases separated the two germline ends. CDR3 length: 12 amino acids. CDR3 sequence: CASSPTRETQYF. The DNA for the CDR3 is TGTGCCAGCAGTCCTACCCGAGAGACCCAGTACTTC.

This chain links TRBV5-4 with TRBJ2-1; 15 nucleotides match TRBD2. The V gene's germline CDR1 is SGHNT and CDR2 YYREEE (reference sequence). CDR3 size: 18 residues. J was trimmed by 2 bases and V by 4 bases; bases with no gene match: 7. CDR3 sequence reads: CASSGGLAGGPTYNEQFF. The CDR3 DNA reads TGTGCCAGCAGCGGTGGACTAGCGGGAGGGCCCACCTACAATGAGCAGTTCTTC.

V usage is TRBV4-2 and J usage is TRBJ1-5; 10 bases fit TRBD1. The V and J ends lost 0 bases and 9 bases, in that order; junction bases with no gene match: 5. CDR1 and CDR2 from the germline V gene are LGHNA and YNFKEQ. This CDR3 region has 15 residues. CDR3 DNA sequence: TGTGCCAGCAGCCAAGATAGGGACAGGGGAACGCCCCAGCATTTT. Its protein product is CASSQDRDRGTPQHF.

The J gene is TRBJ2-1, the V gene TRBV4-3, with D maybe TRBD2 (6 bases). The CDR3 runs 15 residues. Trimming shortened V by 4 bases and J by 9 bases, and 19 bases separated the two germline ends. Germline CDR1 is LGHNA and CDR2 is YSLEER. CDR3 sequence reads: CASSPEVASAGEQFF. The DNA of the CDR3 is TGCGCCAGCAGCCCCGAGGTCGCGTCAGCGGGTGAGCAGTTCTTC.

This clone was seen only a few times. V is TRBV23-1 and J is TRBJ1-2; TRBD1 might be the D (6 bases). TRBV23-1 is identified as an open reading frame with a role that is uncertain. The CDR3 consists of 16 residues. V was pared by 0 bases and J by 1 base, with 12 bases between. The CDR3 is CASSQSEDSLNYGYTF. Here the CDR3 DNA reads TGCGCCAGCAGTCAATCTGAGGACAGCCTTAACTATGGCTACACCTTC.

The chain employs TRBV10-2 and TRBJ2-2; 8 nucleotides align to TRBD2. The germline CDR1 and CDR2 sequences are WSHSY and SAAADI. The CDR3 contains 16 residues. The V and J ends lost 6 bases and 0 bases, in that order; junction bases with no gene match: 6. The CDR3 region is CASRTTSGANTGELFF. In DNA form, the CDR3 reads TGCGCCAGCAGGACTACTAGCGGCGCGAACACCGGGGAGCTGTTTTTT.

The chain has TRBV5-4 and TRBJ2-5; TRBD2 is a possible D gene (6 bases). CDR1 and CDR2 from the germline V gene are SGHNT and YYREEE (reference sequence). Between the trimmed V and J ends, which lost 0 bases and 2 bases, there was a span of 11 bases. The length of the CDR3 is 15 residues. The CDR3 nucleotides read TGTGCCAGCAGCTTGGGACCGGGACTGCAAGAGACCCAGTACTTC. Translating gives CASSLGPGLQETQYF.